This TCR beta chain emerged from a study of T-cell reconstitution after alpha-beta-depleted transplantation in children. Study results and limitations: Surviving recipient T cells and intrathymic progenitors accounted for some patients' high TCRbeta diversity at day 60. In patients about two months after transplant, alpha-beta T cells reportedly arose from several hundred expanded graft clones. It was newly produced T cells that mostly accounted for T-cell counts and diversity one year after transplant.

V was clipped by 1 base and J by 4 bases, with 10 bases between them. In germline, CDR1 is GTSNPN, CDR2 SVGIG (reference sequence). CDR3 length equals 13 residues. Unique molecular identifiers were built into the TCRbeta library. TCRdb processed the PCR reads anew with MiXCR; each CDR3 protein has one entry. The repertoire has around 200,000 distinct CDR3 sequences, roughly a sixth of them found once; the top ten carry 43%. This clonotype has just a few counts. The antigen is unknown. This receptor was identified in a male patient aged 2-9 years who had a stem cell transplant for acute lymphoblastic leukemia, so the T cells may come from the graft donor. This chain connects TRBV30 to TRBJ1-2, with D possibly matching TRBD1 (5 bases). Sequenced here: PBMCs, mostly from graft donor cells, sampled 360 days after TCRalphabeta/CD19-depleted stem cell transplant. CDR3 in amino acids: CAWSGDSAYGYTF. In DNA form, the CDR3 reads TGTGCCTGGAGTGGCGACAGTGCCTATGGCTACACCTTC.